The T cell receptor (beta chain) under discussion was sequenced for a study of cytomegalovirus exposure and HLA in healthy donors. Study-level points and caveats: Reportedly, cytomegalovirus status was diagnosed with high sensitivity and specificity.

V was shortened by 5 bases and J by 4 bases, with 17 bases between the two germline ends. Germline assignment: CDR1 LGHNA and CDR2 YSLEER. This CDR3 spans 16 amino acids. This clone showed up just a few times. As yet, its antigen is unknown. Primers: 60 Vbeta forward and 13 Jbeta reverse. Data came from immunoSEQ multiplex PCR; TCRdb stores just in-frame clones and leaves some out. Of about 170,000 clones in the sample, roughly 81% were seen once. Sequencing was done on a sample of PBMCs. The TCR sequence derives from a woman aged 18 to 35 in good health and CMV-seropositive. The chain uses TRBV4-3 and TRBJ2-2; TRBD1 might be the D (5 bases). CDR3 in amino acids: CASSRGSYESTGELFF. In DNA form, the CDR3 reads TGCGCCAGCAGCAGGGGCTCCTATGAGAGCACCGGGGAGCTGTTTTTT.